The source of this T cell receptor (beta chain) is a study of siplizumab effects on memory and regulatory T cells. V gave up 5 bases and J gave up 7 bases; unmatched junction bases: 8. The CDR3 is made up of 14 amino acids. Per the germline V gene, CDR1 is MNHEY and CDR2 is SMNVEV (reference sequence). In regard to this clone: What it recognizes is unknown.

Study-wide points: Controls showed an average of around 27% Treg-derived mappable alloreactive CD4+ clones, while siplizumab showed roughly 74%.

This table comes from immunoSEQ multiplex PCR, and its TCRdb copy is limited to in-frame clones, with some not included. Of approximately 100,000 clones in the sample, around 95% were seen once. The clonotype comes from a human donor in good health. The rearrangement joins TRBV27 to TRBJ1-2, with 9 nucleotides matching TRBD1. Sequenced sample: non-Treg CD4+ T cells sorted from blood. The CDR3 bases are TGTGCCAGCAGTACGAACAGGGGGCAGGTTGGCTACACCTTC. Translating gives CASSTNRGQVGYTF.